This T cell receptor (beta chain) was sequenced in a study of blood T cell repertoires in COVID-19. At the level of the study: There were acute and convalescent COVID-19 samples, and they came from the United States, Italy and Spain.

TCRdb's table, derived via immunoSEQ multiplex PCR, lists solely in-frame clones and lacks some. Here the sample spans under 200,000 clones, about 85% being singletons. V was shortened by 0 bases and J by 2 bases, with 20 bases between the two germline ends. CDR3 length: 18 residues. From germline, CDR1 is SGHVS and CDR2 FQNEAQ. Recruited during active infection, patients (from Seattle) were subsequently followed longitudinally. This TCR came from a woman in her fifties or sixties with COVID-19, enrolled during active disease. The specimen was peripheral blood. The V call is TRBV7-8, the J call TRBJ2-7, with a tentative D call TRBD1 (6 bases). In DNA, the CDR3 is TGTGCCAGCAGCTTAGCGTACAGGGTTACGGGGATCCCCTACGAGCAGTACTTC. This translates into CASSLAYRVTGIPYEQYF. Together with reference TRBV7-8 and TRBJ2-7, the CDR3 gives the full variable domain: GAGVSQSPRYKVAKRGQDVALRCDPISGHVSLFWYQQALGQGPEFLTYFQNEAQLDKSGLPSDRFFAERPEGSVSTLKIQRTQQEDSAVYLCASSLAYRVTGIPYEQYFGPGTRLTVT.